The 16 T cell receptor beta chains below all came from one sample that was sequenced in a study of shared clonotypes between healthy human individuals. TCRdb keeps only in-frame clones here, not all; method: immunoSEQ multiplex PCR. The table records 2 million to 2.5 million clones, approximately 90% of them present only once. Sequences were obtained from naive CD4+ T cells from PBMCs. The sample's subset: CD45RA+ positively selected. These receptor sequences come from a man between 18 and 35 years old in good health. Some clones in this sample may be carry-over from other donors' samples.

The chain employs TRBV7-9 and TRBJ2-5; tentatively, D is TRBD1 (6 bases). The CDR3 totals 15 residues. The germline V gene has CDR1 SEHNR and CDR2 FQNEAQ (reference sequence). V was pared by 4 bases and J by 6 bases, with 18 bases between. In DNA, the CDR3 is TGTGCCAGCAGCTCGAACCGGGACATATCGAAGACCCAGTACTTC. This codes for CASSSNRDISKTQYF.

This chain connects TRBV6-5 to TRBJ1-2, with 11 bases matching TRBD1. This CDR3 is built from 16 residues. With 1 base clipped from V and 4 bases from J, the junction kept 5 bases outside the gene matches. Per the germline V gene, CDR1 is MNHEY and CDR2 is SVGAGI. The CDR3 spells CASSYFRTGGVYGYTF. The CDR3 region has the DNA TGTGCCAGCAGTTACTTTCGGACAGGGGGCGTCTATGGCTACACCTTC.

This clone has only one observation. The chain combines TRBV19 with TRBJ2-7; TRBD1 might be the D (6 bases). The CDR3 is made up of 13 amino acids. V lost 6 bases and J 2 bases, leaving 11 bases between the germline ends. From germline, CDR1 is LNHDA and CDR2 SQIVND (reference sequence). CDR3 loop: CASRGHKPYEQYF. Written as DNA, the CDR3 is TGTGCCAGTAGGGGACACAAACCCTACGAGCAGTACTTC.

This chain uses TRBV6-6 with TRBJ1-1; 11 nucleotides align to TRBD1. This CDR3 has 14 amino acids. V lost 6 bases to trimming and J lost 3 bases; unmatched junction nucleotides: 3. Germline V gene lookup returns CDR1 MNHNY and CDR2 SVGAGI (reference sequence). Here the CDR3 reads CASRGDRGDTEAFF. In nucleotides, the CDR3 is TGTGCCAGCAGGGGGGACAGGGGGGACACTGAAGCTTTCTTT.

The genes are TRBV6-6 and TRBJ2-7, with 7 nucleotides matching TRBD1. Germline assignment: CDR1 MNHNY and CDR2 SVGAGI (reference sequence). This CDR3 is built from 15 residues. V lost 5 bases and J lost 5; bases outside the gene matches: 12. The CDR3 region is CASSQTTGWPNEQYF. CDR3 sequence (DNA): TGTGCCAGCAGTCAGACGACAGGGTGGCCTAACGAGCAGTACTTC.

The chain links TRBV6-5 to TRBJ2-7, with 7 bases identical to TRBD2. V shed 6 bases, J shed 0 bases, and the junction held 5 bases outside the gene matches. CDR3 length: 14 amino acids. In germline, CDR1 is MNHEY, CDR2 SVGAGI. CDR3 DNA: TGTGCCAGCAGCGCGCTAGCGGACTCCTACGAGCAGTACTTC. The encoded protein is CASSALADSYEQYF.

This clone appeared once. V gene TRBV7-9 combines with J gene TRBJ2-7; no clear D. CDR3 length: 15 amino acids. Trimming took off 5 bases at V and 7 bases at J, with 21 bases between the two ends. Per germline, CDR1 SEHNR and CDR2 FQNEAQ (reference sequence). The DNA for the CDR3 is TGTGCCAGCAGCCCGGCGGCGCGGTTGGGTAGGGAGCAGTACTTC. Translated, it gives CASSPAARLGREQYF.

This clone showed up just once. Different DNA sequences within this sample yield the same CDR3. V gene TRBV29-1 combines with J gene TRBJ2-3, with D possibly TRBD1 on 5 matching bases. V shed 1 base and J shed 2 bases, with 7 bases lying between them. CDR3 size: 13 residues. Germline CDR1 SQVTM, CDR2 ANQGSEA. CDR3 residues: CSVEGQLTDTQYF. CDR3 sequence (DNA): TGCAGCGTTGAAGGACAGCTCACAGATACGCAGTATTTT.

As to this clone: At one boundary the junction diverges from the germline segment, which might be a read error. The chain uses TRBV5-1 and TRBJ2-7, with D perhaps TRBD1 or TRBD2 (5 bases each). The CDR3 length is 12 residues. Germline CDR1 is SGHRS and CDR2 is YFSETQ. CDR3 region: CASSLDGTPVEF. DNA of the CDR3: TGCGCCAGCAGCCTGGACGGGACGCCCGTCGAGTTC.

V gene TRBV6-5 combines with J gene TRBJ2-5; D is possibly TRBD1 or TRBD2 (5 bases each). Germline V gene data show CDR1 as MNHEY and CDR2 as SVGAGI. Trimming left V 2 bases short and J 2 bases short, with 9 bases between. The CDR3 consists of 14 residues. In nucleotides, the CDR3 is TGTGCCAGCAGTTACGGGACGGAACAAGAGACCCAGTACTTC. It translates to CASSYGTEQETQYF.

The CDR3 DNA is TGTGCCAGCAGGAAGGACAGGGTTGATGGCTACACCTTC. This sequence encodes CASRKDRVDGYTF. This chain uses TRBV2 with TRBJ1-2; TRBD1 agrees at 8 bases. Germline lookup yields CDR1 SNHLY and CDR2 FYNNEI. V lost 6 bases and J lost 6; bases outside the gene matches: 6. The CDR3 is made up of 13 amino acids.

The chain has TRBV10-2 and TRBJ2-5; 9 bases map to TRBD2. V was pared by 6 bases and J by 5 bases, with 10 bases of the junction left unmatched. CDR3 length equals 15 residues. Germline V gene data show CDR1 as WSHSY and CDR2 as SAAADI. CDR3 DNA sequence: TGCGCCAGCAGCGTCGGCGGGAGGGCCGGGGAGACCCAGTACTTC. It translates to CASSVGGRAGETQYF.

The chain uses TRBV9 and TRBJ1-1; tentatively, D is TRBD1 (6 bases). The CDR3 has 15 amino acids. Germline CDR1 SGDLS, CDR2 YYNGEE. V lost 0 bases and J 4 bases, leaving 13 bases between the germline ends. CDR3 DNA: TGTGCCAGCAGCGTAGCGGCAGGGGAAGGCACTGAAGCTTTCTTT. It encodes CASSVAAGEGTEAFF.

V and J are TRBV5-4 and TRBJ2-7; a possible D gene is TRBD1 (8 bases). V shed 4 bases and J shed 1 base, with 15 bases lying between them. The CDR3 totals 15 residues. In germline, CDR1 is SGHNT, CDR2 YYREEE (reference sequence). The CDR3 coding sequence is TGTGCCAGCAGCCCGGACAGGGAGGGATCCTACGAGCAGTACTTC. This sequence encodes CASSPDREGSYEQYF.

This clone appeared a few times. V gene TRBV30 combines with J gene TRBJ1-1, with D tentatively TRBD1 (6 bases). Looked up from germline, CDR1 is GTSNPN and CDR2 is SVGIG (reference sequence). The CDR3 sequence is 11 residues long. V was trimmed by 6 bases and J by 5 bases, leaving 10 bases between them. The DNA for the CDR3 is TGTGCCTGTGCGCAGGGGACTGAAGCTTTCTTT. This translates into CACAQGTEAFF.

This chain connects TRBV30 to TRBJ2-1, with 8 bases lining up with TRBD1. Trimming removed 4 bases from V and 4 bases from J; junction bases left unmatched: 6. Germline V gene sequence: CDR1 GTSNPN, CDR2 SVGIG (reference sequence). CDR3 length: 14 amino acids. CDR3 region: CAWTGTGWYNEQFF. CDR3 bases: TGTGCCTGGACCGGGACAGGATGGTACAATGAGCAGTTCTTC.